These 25 T cell receptor beta chains share one sample of origin, sequenced in a study of blood T cells in healthy people across ages. PCR was performed a second time for 7 to 11 cycles using a sample-barcoded 5' primer and a J-beta primer mix. TCRdb called the 5' RACE reads again in MiXCR, with one record for every CDR3 protein. The sample contains hundreds of thousands of distinct CDR3 sequences, 58% of which appear only once. The material sequenced was blood. The receptor set was obtained from a man aged 25 to 45 in good health.

This clonotype was seen repeatedly, ten times or more. V usage is TRBV6-2 or TRBV6-3 and J usage is TRBJ1-1; unclear D gene. The CDR3 is 16 amino acids. With 1 base removed from V and 5 bases from J, the gap between germline ends came to 17 bases. Germline V gives CDR1 MNHEY, CDR2 SVGEGT. The CDR3 bases are TGTGCCAGCAGTTACTTCTCCGTCGGCCGGAGGACTGAAGCTTTCTTT. It yields the protein CASSYFSVGRRTEAFF.

The chain has TRBV5-8 and TRBJ2-6; perhaps TRBD1 as D (6 bases). Germline lookup yields CDR1 SGHTS and CDR2 YDEGEE. The CDR3 is made up of 20 amino acids. The V and J ends lost 4 bases and 1 base respectively, with 24 bases between them. The CDR3 coding sequence is TGTGCCAGCAGCCCCGCCTATCCCCGGGACACGATGTCTGGGGCCAACGTCCTGACTTTC. It yields the protein CASSPAYPRDTMSGANVLTF.

The chain uses TRBV5-1 and TRBJ2-1; the match to TRBD2 covers 9 bases. Germline lookup yields CDR1 SGHRS and CDR2 YFSETQ. V dropped 7 bases and J dropped 3; count of bases not matched to a gene: 5. The CDR3 has 14 residues. DNA for the CDR3: TGCGCCAGCGGCCTGACTAGCGGCTACAATGAGCAGTTCTTC. Its protein is CASGLTSGYNEQFF.

The chain has TRBV29-1 and TRBJ1-2; D is perhaps TRBD1 (6 bases). V gave up 4 bases and J gave up 2 bases, with 14 bases separating them. Germline values: CDR1 SQVTM, CDR2 ANQGSEA. This CDR3 contains 14 residues. The CDR3 DNA reads as TGCAGCGTTGGGGTGACAGGTAGCAACTATGGCTACACCTTC. This codes for CSVGVTGSNYGYTF.

The J gene is TRBJ1-1, the V gene TRBV27; tentatively, D is TRBD1 (5 bases). The V gene's germline CDR1 is MNHEY and CDR2 SMNVEV (reference sequence). The CDR3 covers 13 residues. V lost 11 bases to trimming and J lost 1 base, with 14 bases between them. The CDR3 sequence is CARGNRTNTEAFF. In DNA, the CDR3 is TGTGCCCGCGGGAACAGGACGAACACTGAAGCTTTCTTT.

The chain couples TRBV20-1 to TRBJ2-5; 8 bases map to TRBD2. This CDR3 has 14 residues. CDR1 DFQATT and CDR2 SNEGSKA come from the germline V gene (reference sequence). The V segment lost 4 bases and the J segment 1 base; nucleotides outside the gene matches: 5. CDR3 amino acids: CSAKKGTSQETQYF. CDR3 in DNA: TGCAGTGCTAAGAAAGGGACTAGCCAAGAGACCCAGTACTTC.

This sequence joins TRBV7-9 and TRBJ1-6; D unclear. The V gene's germline CDR1 is SEHNR and CDR2 FQNEAQ (reference sequence). The CDR3 totals 12 residues. V dropped 8 bases and J dropped 7 bases, with 9 bases sitting between them. CDR3 DNA: TGTGCCAGCGGCTCACAGAATTCACCCCTCCACTTT. Protein: CASGSQNSPLHF.

A single count supports this clonotype. This chain joins TRBV20-1 and TRBJ2-7; D remains unclear. CDR3 length equals 16 residues. Trimming stripped 0 bases from V and 3 bases from J, with 18 bases between. The germline CDR1 and CDR2 sequences are DFQATT and SNEGSKA (reference sequence). CDR3: CSARDRLGHVVYEQYF. The DNA of the CDR3 is TGCAGTGCTAGAGATCGTCTGGGCCACGTGGTCTACGAGCAGTACTTC.

This clonotype was observed at least ten times. This chain connects TRBV30 to TRBJ2-7; the D call may be TRBD1 or TRBD2 (5 bases each). Germline V CDR1 and CDR2: GTSNPN, SVGIG (reference sequence). The CDR3 totals 14 residues. V dropped 2 bases and J dropped 2 bases, with 13 bases sitting between them. The CDR3 bases are TGTGCCTGGAGTCCCGGGACCGCTACCTACGAGCAGTACTTC. Translation gives CAWSPGTATYEQYF.

This clonotype was seen a few times. An end of the junction does not agree with germline; a read error may underlie this. V and J are TRBV7-9 and TRBJ2-7; D possibly corresponds to TRBD1 (6 bases). The CDR3 contains 13 residues. The V gene's germline CDR1 is SEHNR and CDR2 FQNEAQ (reference sequence). The CDR3 coding sequence is TGTGCCAGCAGTTTAGAGGGGGCCTACGAGCAGTACTTC. Translation: CASSLEGAYEQYF.

CDR3 in DNA: TGCGCCAGCAGCTTCACTTCCAGCTTTAATGAAAAACTGTTTTTT. Protein: CASSFTSSFNEKLFF. This chain uses TRBV5-1 with TRBJ1-4, with D uncertain. V gave up 2 bases and J gave up 4 bases, with 12 bases separating them. The germline V gene encodes CDR1 SGHRS and CDR2 YFSETQ. The CDR3 loop spans 15 amino acids.

The chain combines TRBV20-1 with TRBJ2-1, with 10 bases aligning to TRBD2. V trimming: 0 bases; J trimming: 10 bases; junction bases outside the gene matches: 15. This CDR3 region has 17 residues. The V gene's germline CDR1 is DFQATT and CDR2 SNEGSKA (reference sequence). For the CDR3, the DNA is TGCAGTGCTAGAGAGGGGGCTAGCGGGAGTTCTTTCTGGGAGCAGTTCTTC. Residues: CSAREGASGSSFWEQFF.

V usage is TRBV7-3 and J usage is TRBJ2-3; D possibly corresponds to TRBD2 (6 bases). V was cut by 0 bases and J by 5 bases, with 6 bases left in between. Germline CDR1 and CDR2: SGHTA and FQGTGA. The length of the CDR3 is 13 residues. The CDR3 region has the DNA TGTGCCAGCAGCTTAACGCGGGGAGATACGCAGTATTTT. It specifies CASSLTRGDTQYF. The full variable domain, completed using reference TRBV7-3 and TRBJ2-3, is GAGVSQTPSNKVTEKGKYVELRCDPISGHTALYWYRQSLGQGPEFLIYFQGTGAADDSGLPNDRFFAVRPEGSVSTLKIQRTERGDSAVYLCASSLTRGDTQYFGPGTRLTVL.

This rearrangement joins TRBV4-1 to TRBJ2-5; possible D gene TRBD1, 6 bases. Trimming removed 1 base at V and 5 bases at J, with 17 bases between. Germline V gene lookup returns CDR1 MGHRA and CDR2 YSYEKL. The CDR3 sequence is 16 residues long. The CDR3 coding sequence is TGCGCCAGCAGCCAAGGGAGGAATCCCCAGGGGGAGACCCAGTACTTC. Translated: CASSQGRNPQGETQYF.

The chain has TRBV28 and TRBJ2-5; 7 bases align to TRBD1. There are 15 residues in the CDR3. Germline V gene sequence: CDR1 MDHEN, CDR2 SYDVKM. Unmatched junction bases numbered 8, after V lost 5 bases and J lost 2 bases. The CDR3 nucleotides are TGTGCCAGCAGTCCGGGACAGACCCAACAAGAGACCCAGTACTTC. Translated: CASSPGQTQQETQYF.

The CDR3 protein is CASSASGGNQETQYF. The CDR3 DNA sequence: TGTGCCAGCAGCGCGAGTGGGGGGAACCAAGAGACCCAGTACTTC. J is TRBJ2-5 and V is TRBV9, with D tentatively TRBD2 (6 bases). Germline-derived CDR1 and CDR2 are SGDLS and YYNGEE. V lost 3 bases and J lost 0, with 12 bases in between. This CDR3 region has 15 residues.

About this clonotype itself: One junction end disagrees with the germline gene, perhaps due to a read error. The chain is built from TRBV7-2 and TRBJ2-3; D gene ambiguous. This CDR3 has 13 amino acids. CDR1 is SGHTA and CDR2 is FQGNSA in the germline V gene. The CDR3 region has the DNA TGTGCCAGCAGCTTAATGTTGTCAGATACGCATTATTTT. It codes for CASSLMLSDTHYF.

V usage is TRBV6-4 and J usage is TRBJ2-3, with a tentative D call TRBD2 (6 bases). V lost 2 bases, J lost 6 bases, and 21 bases lay in between. The CDR3 length is 17 residues. The germline CDR1 and CDR2 sequences are MRHNA and SNTAGT. The CDR3 spells CASSDTVRLTSPDTQYF. Written as DNA, the CDR3 is TGTGCCAGCAGTGACACGGTGCGTCTTACTAGCCCCGATACGCAGTATTTT.

The chain uses TRBV12-3 or TRBV12-4 and TRBJ2-1; the D is unclear. Deletions cut 0 bases from V and 7 bases from J, with 10 bases between. This CDR3 region has 14 residues. CDR3 amino acids: CASSLAQRRNEQFF. CDR3 DNA sequence: TGTGCCAGCAGTTTAGCCCAAAGGCGGAATGAGCAGTTCTTC.

The V and J genes are TRBV7-9 and TRBJ2-3; 8 bases agree with TRBD2. Germline assignment: CDR1 SEHNR and CDR2 FQNEAQ (reference sequence). V trimming: 6 bases; J trimming: 6 bases; junction bases outside the gene matches: 11. The CDR3 length is 15 residues. This CDR3 is CASRPGTSGSDTQYF. The DNA of the CDR3 is TGTGCCAGCAGACCCGGGACGAGCGGGAGTGATACGCAGTATTTT.

The CDR3 DNA sequence: TGTGCCAGCAACGGTCGGCGACAGGGACAGACGGAAGCTTTCTTT. It specifies CASNGRRQGQTEAFF. The V gene is TRBV2, the J gene TRBJ1-1, with TRBD1 matching over 7 bases. Germline V lookup: CDR1 SNHLY, CDR2 FYNNEI. This CDR3 comprises 15 residues. Trimming cost V 7 bases and J 8 bases; bases outside gene matches: 16.

The chain couples TRBV29-1 to TRBJ1-2, with a possible D match to TRBD1 (6 bases). Trimming cost V 6 bases and J 2 bases, with 16 bases left between them. Germline CDR1 SQVTM, CDR2 ANQGSEA. This CDR3 region has 14 residues. CDR3 sequence: CSVGQDQGNYGYTF. DNA of the CDR3: TGCAGCGTCGGCCAAGACCAGGGGAACTATGGCTACACCTTC.

The rearrangement links TRBV20-1 to TRBJ2-2; D gene ambiguous. The CDR3 is 14 amino acids. Trimming took off 2 bases at V and 6 bases at J, with 13 bases between the two ends. Germline CDR1 is DFQATT and CDR2 is SNEGSKA (reference sequence). The chain's CDR3 is CSARRQAQAGELFF. DNA for the CDR3: TGCAGTGCTAGACGCCAAGCTCAGGCCGGGGAGCTGTTTTTT.

The chain couples TRBV25-1 to TRBJ2-7, with 7 bases fitting TRBD1. The V and J ends lost 6 bases and 5 bases, in that order; junction bases with no gene match: 13. CDR1 MGHDK and CDR2 SYGVNS come from the germline V gene. This CDR3 is built from 15 residues. CDR3 region: CASSKTGSLYDEQYF. As DNA, the CDR3 is TGTGCCAGCAGCAAGACAGGGAGCCTTTACGACGAGCAGTACTTC.

On this clonotype: At one of its ends the junction is not consistent with the germline gene, which may arise from a read error. The chain is built from TRBV5-1 and TRBJ2-5; a possible D gene is TRBD1 (6 bases). The CDR3 extends over 16 amino acids. Germline V gene lookup returns CDR1 SGHRS and CDR2 YFSETQ. The CDR3 DNA reads as TGCGCCGGCAGCTTTCCTGGGGGCGCGTACCAAGAGACCCAGTACTTC. Protein: CAGSFPGGAYQETQYF.